The clone carrying this T cell receptor beta chain came up a few times. The CDR3 spans 14 residues. Trimming cost V 4 bases and J 3 bases; bases outside gene matches: 2. CDR1 and CDR2 (germline): SGHAT, FQDESV (reference sequence). The source of the sample is a study of cytomegalovirus exposure and HLA in healthy donors. Study background: Earlier results showed almost 120 million unique TCR beta sequences derived from approximately 170 million T cells.

This PCR relied on a set of 60 Vbeta primers and 13 Jbeta primers. TCRdb's table, derived via immunoSEQ multiplex PCR, lists solely in-frame clones and lacks some. The sample lists about 150,000 clones, over 60% occurring once. Material for sequencing was PBMCs. This chain uses TRBV11-1 with TRBJ2-7; 11 positions agree with TRBD1. The TCR comes from a woman younger than 30 in good health and CMV-seronegative. CDR3 coding DNA: TGTGCCAGCAGCTCCGGGACAGGGGGCTACGAGCAGTACTTC. Translating it yields CASSSGTGGYEQYF.